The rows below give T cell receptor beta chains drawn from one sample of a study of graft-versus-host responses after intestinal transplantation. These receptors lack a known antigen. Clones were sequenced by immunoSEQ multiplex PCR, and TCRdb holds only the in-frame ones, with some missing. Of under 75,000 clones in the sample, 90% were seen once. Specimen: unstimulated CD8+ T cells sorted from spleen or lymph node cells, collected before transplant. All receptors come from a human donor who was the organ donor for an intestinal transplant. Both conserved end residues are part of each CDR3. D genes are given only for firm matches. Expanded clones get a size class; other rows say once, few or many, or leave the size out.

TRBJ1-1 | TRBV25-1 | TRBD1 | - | TGTGCCAGCAGTGATCGGACAGGGAGGACTGAAGCTTTCTTT | CASSDRTGRTEAFF
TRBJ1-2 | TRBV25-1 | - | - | TGTGCCAGCAGTGGACACCCCCAGAAAGGCTATGGCTACACCTTC | CASSGHPQKGYGYTF
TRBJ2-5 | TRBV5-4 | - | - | TGTGCCAGCAGCTTGTGGGGGGGCCCCCAAGAGACCCAGTACTTC | CASSLWGGPQETQYF
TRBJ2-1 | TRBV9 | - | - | TGTGCCAGCAGCGTAGACTCTTACAATGAGCAGTTCTTC | CASSVDSYNEQFF
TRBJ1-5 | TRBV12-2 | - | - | TGTGCAAGTCGCTTAATTCGGACAGGGGGTGCCAATCAGCCCCAGCATTTT | CASRLIRTGGANQPQHF
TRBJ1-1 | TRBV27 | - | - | TGTGCCAGCAGTTTAGTAGGGGCCGAAGCTTTCTTT | CASSLVGAEAFF
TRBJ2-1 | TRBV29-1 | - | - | TGCAGCGTTGAAGAAGGAGGGGCGGAAGTTCGGAATGAGCAGTTCTTC | CSVEEGGAEVRNEQFF
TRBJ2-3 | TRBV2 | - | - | TGTGCCAGCAGTGTCCCCCGGGGAAGCACAGATACGCAGTATTTT | CASSVPRGSTDTQYF
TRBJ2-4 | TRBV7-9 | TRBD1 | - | TGTGCCAGCAGCCCGGCGGACAGGCGAGCCTTAGCCAAAAACATTCAGTACTTC | CASSPADRRALAKNIQYF
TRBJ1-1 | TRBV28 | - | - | TGTGCCAGCAGTCCCCACAGGGTCGGGACTGAAGCTTTCTTT | CASSPHRVGTEAFF
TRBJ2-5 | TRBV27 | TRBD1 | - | TGTGCCAGCAGTTTAACAGGGGCGGGAGAGACCCAGTACTTC | CASSLTGAGETQYF
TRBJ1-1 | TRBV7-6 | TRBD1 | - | TGTGCCAGCAGCTGGCATCGGGACAGGGGCTCTGAAGCTTTCTTT | CASSWHRDRGSEAFF
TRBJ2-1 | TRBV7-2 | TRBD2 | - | TGTGCCAGCAGCCCCGACCTAACGGGGGGCTCCTACAATGAGCAGTTCTTC | CASSPDLTGGSYNEQFF
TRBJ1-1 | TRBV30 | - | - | TGTGCCTGGAGTTTCCTTGTTTACACTGAAGCTTTCTTT | CAWSFLVYTEAFF
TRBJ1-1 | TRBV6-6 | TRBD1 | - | TGTGCCAGCAGTTCACAGGGGGCGAACACTGAAGCTTTCTTT | CASSSQGANTEAFF
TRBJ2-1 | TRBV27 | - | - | TGTGCCAGCAGCCAGGGGCCAAGCCCCTACAATGAGCAGTTCTTC | CASSQGPSPYNEQFF
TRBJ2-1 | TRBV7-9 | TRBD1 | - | TGTGCCAGCAGCTTAGAACAGGGGCACAATGAGCAGTTCTTC | CASSLEQGHNEQFF
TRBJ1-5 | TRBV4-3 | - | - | TGCGCCAGCAGCCAAGATGGGGCCAGCAATCAGCCCCAGCATTTT | CASSQDGASNQPQHF
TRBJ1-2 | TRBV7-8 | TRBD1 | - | TGTGCCAGCAGCTTGCGGACAGGGGCGAACTATGGCTACACCTTC | CASSLRTGANYGYTF
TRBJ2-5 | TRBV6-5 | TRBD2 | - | TGTGCCAGCAGACCTAGCGGGGGCCTACAAGAGACCCAGTACTTC | CASRPSGGLQETQYF
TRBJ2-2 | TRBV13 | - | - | TGTGCCAGCAGCTCCGGGACAAAGAACACCGGGGAGCTGTTTTTT | CASSSGTKNTGELFF
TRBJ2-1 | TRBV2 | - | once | TGTGCCAGCACGGCGGGTTCCGGATCCTACAATGAGCAGTTCTTC | CASTAGSGSYNEQFF
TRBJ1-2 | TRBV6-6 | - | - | TGTGCCAGCAGTTACCTCCCAGGGTACTATGGCTACACCTTC | CASSYLPGYYGYTF
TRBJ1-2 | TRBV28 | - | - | TGTGCCAGCAGCCCCGGGGTCGGGGCTAACTATGGCTACACCTTC | CASSPGVGANYGYTF
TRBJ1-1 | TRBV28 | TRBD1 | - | TGTGCCAGCAATACCGACAGGGGGATGCCTGAAGCTTTCTTT | CASNTDRGMPEAFF
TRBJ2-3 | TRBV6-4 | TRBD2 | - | TGTGCCAGCAGTGCCGAGACTAGCGGGGGAGGCACAGATACGCAGTATTTT | CASSAETSGGGTDTQYF
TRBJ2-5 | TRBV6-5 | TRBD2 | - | TGTGCCAGCAGTAGACTAGCGGGGGGGGCCCAGTACTTC | CASSRLAGGAQYF
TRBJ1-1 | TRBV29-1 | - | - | TGCAGCGTCCCGGGGGAGAACACTGAAGCTTTCTTT | CSVPGENTEAFF
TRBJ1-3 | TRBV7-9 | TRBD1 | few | TGTGCCAGCGGCGACAGGGGGCCTGGAAACACCATATATTTT | CASGDRGPGNTIYF
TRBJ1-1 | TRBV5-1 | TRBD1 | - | TGCGCCAGCAGCTTGGGACAGGGATTGAACACTGAAGCTTTCTTT | CASSLGQGLNTEAFF
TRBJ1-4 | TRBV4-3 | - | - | TGCGCCAGCAGCCAAGATCTGGGGGGGGTCGGCGGGCTGTTTTTT | CASSQDLGGVGGLFF
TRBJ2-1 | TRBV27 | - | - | TGTGCCAGCAGTCCCAGGATCAGTGCGGGGAAGATCAATGAGCAGTTCTTC | CASSPRISAGKINEQFF
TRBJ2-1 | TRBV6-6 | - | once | TGTGCCAGCAGTTACTCGACAGGAATCTACAATGAGCAGTTCTTC | CASSYSTGIYNEQFF
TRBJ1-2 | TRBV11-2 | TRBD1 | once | TGTGCCAGCAAAGTTCAACGACAGGGCCCCTTCGGCTACACCTTC | CASKVQRQGPFGYTF
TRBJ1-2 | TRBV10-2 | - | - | TGCGCCAGCAGCGCGGGACCGCACTATGGCTACACCTTC | CASSAGPHYGYTF
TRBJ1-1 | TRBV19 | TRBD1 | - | TGTGCCAGTAGGATGACAGGGTGGGCTGAAGCTTTCTTT | CASRMTGWAEAFF
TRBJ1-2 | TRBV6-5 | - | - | TGTGCCAGCAGTTACCAGGACAGCAGTGGCTACACCTTC | CASSYQDSSGYTF
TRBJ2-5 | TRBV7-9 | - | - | TGTGCCAGCAGCTTATCCCTAGATGAACAAGAGACCCAGTACTTC | CASSLSLDEQETQYF
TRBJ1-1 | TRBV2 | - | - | TGTGCCAGCAGTGAAGCGCTGGGGGGGAACACTGAAGCTTTCTTT | CASSEALGGNTEAFF
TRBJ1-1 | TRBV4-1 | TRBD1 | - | TGCGCCAGCAGCCCAGGGGGGAACACTGAAGCTTTCTTT | CASSPGGNTEAFF
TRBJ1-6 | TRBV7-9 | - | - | TGTGCCAGCAGCCCAGACAGCTATAATTCACCCCTCCACTTT | CASSPDSYNSPLHF
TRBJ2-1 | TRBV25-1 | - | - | TGTGCCAGCGCCCTCGGGGGGCTGGATGAGCAGTTCTTC | CASALGGLDEQFF
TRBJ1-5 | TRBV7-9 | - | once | TGTGCCAGCAGCCCATGGGGAGGGGTCCCCAATCAGCCCCAGCATTTT | CASSPWGGVPNQPQHF
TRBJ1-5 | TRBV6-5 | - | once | TGTGCCAGCAGTTACGGGGGGAATCAGCCCCAGCATTTT | CASSYGGNQPQHF
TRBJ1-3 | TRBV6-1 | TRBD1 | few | TGTGCCAGCAGTGAAGGGACAGGGGGAAACACCATATATTTT | CASSEGTGGNTIYF
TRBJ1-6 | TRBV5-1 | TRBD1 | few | TGCGCCAGCAGCTATACAGGGGCCAATAATTCACCCCTCCACTTT | CASSYTGANNSPLHF
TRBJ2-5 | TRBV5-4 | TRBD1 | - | TGTGCCAGCAGAGACTGGACAGGGACCGGGACCCAGTACTTC | CASRDWTGTGTQYF
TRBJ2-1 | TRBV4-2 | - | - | TGTGCCAGCAGCCAAGATCGCCAGGGCTCCTACAATGAGCAGTTCTTC | CASSQDRQGSYNEQFF
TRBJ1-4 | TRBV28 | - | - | TGTGCCAGCAGCTTCACAGGGTCAACTAATGAAAAACTGTTTTTT | CASSFTGSTNEKLFF
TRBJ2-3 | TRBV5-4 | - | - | TGTGCCAGCAGCTCGATGACTCCCGCTAGCACAGATACGCAGTATTTT | CASSSMTPASTDTQYF
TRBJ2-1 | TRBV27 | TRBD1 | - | TGTGCCAGCAGTTTATCGCGCAGGGGACAGGCGAACTCCTACAATGAGCAGCTCTTC | CASSLSRRGQANSYNEQLF
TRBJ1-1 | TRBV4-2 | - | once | TGTGCCAGCAGCCCCCCAGGATTTCGCACTGAAGCTTTCTTT | CASSPPGFRTEAFF